These 29 T cell receptor beta chains share one sample of origin, sequenced in a study of cytomegalovirus exposure and HLA in healthy donors. Primers: 60 Vbeta forward and 13 Jbeta reverse. Libraries were prepared by immunoSEQ multiplex PCR; TCRdb keeps only in-frame clonotypes and omits some of them. The sample has about 81,000 clones, 70% to 90% seen once. The sequencing sample was made of PBMCs. The receptors come from a man between 18 and 29 years old in good health and CMV-seronegative.

The V call is TRBV14, the J call TRBJ2-1; TRBD2 might be the D (5 bases). This CDR3 contains 15 residues. V was shortened by 4 bases and J by 0 bases, with 10 bases between the two germline ends. Germline V gene data show CDR1 as SGHDN and CDR2 as FVKESK. CDR3 protein: CASSLDYRSYNEQFF. The DNA for the CDR3 is TGTGCCAGCAGCCTAGACTATCGCTCCTACAATGAGCAGTTCTTC.

This sequence joins TRBV9 and TRBJ2-2; D is uncertain. V was trimmed by 4 bases and J by 1 base, leaving 8 bases between them. Germline lookup yields CDR1 SGDLS and CDR2 YYNGEE. The CDR3 is 14 residues long. This CDR3 reads CASSPFGNTGELFF. The CDR3 coding sequence is TGTGCCAGCAGCCCCTTCGGGAACACCGGGGAGCTGTTTTTT.

The chain links TRBV28 to TRBJ1-1, with a possible D match to TRBD1 (5 bases). CDR1 and CDR2 (germline): MDHEN, SYDVKM. V lost 5 bases and J lost 5, with 12 bases in between. The CDR3 has 13 amino acids. The CDR3 DNA reads as TGTGCCAGCAGTCCCCCGGGACTGACTGAAGCTTTCTTT. This translates into CASSPPGLTEAFF.

This clone appeared a single time. The chain has TRBV28 and TRBJ2-3; 7 bases are a match to TRBD2. V shed 6 bases, J shed 8 bases, and the junction held 17 bases outside the gene matches. Per the germline V gene, CDR1 is MDHEN and CDR2 is SYDVKM. The CDR3 runs 16 residues. The DNA for the CDR3 is TGTGCCAGCAGCCCCGGGAGGTTTGGCTTAGGGGCTACGCAGTATTTT. Translation: CASSPGRFGLGATQYF.

This chain joins TRBV7-9 and TRBJ2-5, with 9 bases that match TRBD2. The V gene end was trimmed by 1 base and the J gene end by 8 bases; junction bases not matched to a gene: 8. CDR3 length: 15 amino acids. Germline lookup yields CDR1 SEHNR and CDR2 FQNEAQ (reference sequence). The CDR3 spells CASSLGSGSSPTQYF. The CDR3 DNA is TGTGCCAGCAGCTTAGGTAGCGGGAGCAGCCCTACCCAGTACTTC.

The rearrangement links TRBV6-1 to TRBJ2-1, with TRBD2 matching over 8 bases. CDR3 length equals 14 residues. V shed 5 bases, J shed 3 bases, and the junction held 3 bases outside the gene matches. Germline-derived CDR1 and CDR2 are MNHNS and SASEGT. CDR3 sequence: CASSLAGDYNEQFF. CDR3 sequence (DNA): TGTGCCAGCAGTCTAGCGGGTGACTACAATGAGCAGTTCTTC.

The chain combines TRBV4-3 with TRBJ1-2, with TRBD1 matching over 10 bases. Losses at the gene ends were 1 base for V and 8 bases for J; bases not matched to a gene: 7. This CDR3 has 15 amino acids. The germline V gene encodes CDR1 LGHNA and CDR2 YSLEER. In DNA form, the CDR3 reads TGCGCCAGCAGCCAAGTGGGGGGGACAGGGGAAGGCTACACCTTC. As protein: CASSQVGGTGEGYTF.

The chain has TRBV11-2 and TRBJ2-5; D might be TRBD1 (5 bases). Germline CDR1 and CDR2: SGHAT and FQNNGV. The CDR3 is 16 amino acids. V was cut by 6 bases and J by 1 base, with 18 bases left in between. Here the CDR3 reads CASRPIQGRVQETQYF. The CDR3 DNA reads as TGTGCCAGCAGACCAATCCAGGGCAGGGTCCAAGAGACCCAGTACTTC.

J is TRBJ2-1 and V is TRBV28; 13 bases match TRBD2. Trimming cost V 4 bases and J 1 base; bases outside gene matches: 7. CDR3 length: 18 amino acids. In germline, CDR1 is MDHEN, CDR2 SYDVKM. The CDR3 protein is CASSSYWTSGSSYNEQFF. DNA for the CDR3: TGTGCCAGCAGTTCCTACTGGACTAGCGGGAGTTCCTACAATGAGCAGTTCTTC.

The chain links TRBV2 to TRBJ1-1, with 10 bases fitting TRBD1. Germline CDR1 and CDR2: SNHLY and FYNNEI. The V segment lost 2 bases and the J segment 4 bases; nucleotides outside the gene matches: 7. This CDR3 comprises 16 residues. CDR3 coding DNA: TGTGCCAGCAGTGAACTTGGCGGGGACAGGGGCACTGAAGCTTTCTTT. This translates into CASSELGGDRGTEAFF.

The chain links TRBV28 to TRBJ2-7; D is possibly TRBD2 (5 bases). V gave up 4 bases and J gave up 2 bases, with 15 bases separating them. Germline V gene sequence: CDR1 MDHEN, CDR2 SYDVKM. This CDR3 spans 15 amino acids. The CDR3 spells CASSSEGDPPYEQYF. The CDR3 DNA is TGTGCCAGCAGTTCCGAGGGAGATCCGCCCTACGAGCAGTACTTC.

This clone showed up just once. The V call is TRBV4-3, the J call TRBJ2-3, with D possibly TRBD2 on 6 matching bases. Trimming left V 1 base short and J 0 bases short, with 11 bases between. The germline V gene has CDR1 LGHNA and CDR2 YSLEER. The CDR3 spans 16 residues. This CDR3 is CASSQVGSGSTDTQYF. CDR3 DNA sequence: TGCGCCAGCAGCCAAGTAGGTAGCGGAAGCACAGATACGCAGTATTTT.

The chain is built from TRBV14 and TRBJ2-3; 11 positions match TRBD2. V was clipped by 5 bases and J by 6 bases; unmatched bases: 19. The CDR3 is 19 residues long. In germline, CDR1 is SGHDN, CDR2 FVKESK. The chain's CDR3 is CASSSMAFLVAGGMDTQYF. In DNA form, the CDR3 reads TGTGCCAGCAGCTCTATGGCGTTCCTGGTAGCGGGAGGGATGGATACGCAGTATTTT.

The gene calls are TRBV28 and TRBJ1-6, with D possibly matching TRBD1 (5 bases). V lost 3 bases and J lost 7, with 16 bases in between. This CDR3 has 16 amino acids. Germline lookup yields CDR1 MDHEN and CDR2 SYDVKM. The CDR3: CASSFGTGRKNSPLHF. The DNA for the CDR3 is TGTGCCAGCAGTTTTGGTACAGGCCGTAAGAATTCACCCCTCCACTTT.

The gene calls are TRBV5-6 and TRBJ2-5, with 12 positions matching TRBD1. CDR1 is SGHDT and CDR2 is YYEEEE in the germline V gene. The CDR3 is 17 amino acids. Germline trimming cut 2 bases from V and 4 bases from J; bases unmatched to any gene: 9. CDR3 sequence reads: CASSFGTGGALGETQYF. The CDR3 DNA reads TGTGCCAGCAGCTTTGGGACAGGGGGCGCTTTGGGAGAGACCCAGTACTTC.

J is TRBJ1-1 and V is TRBV11-3; possibly TRBD1 for D (6 bases). The CDR3 length is 14 residues. V lost 4 bases and J 7 bases, leaving 16 bases between the germline ends. CDR1 SGHNT and CDR2 YENEEA come from the germline V gene. As DNA, the CDR3 is TGTGCCAGCAGCTCCCCACCGACAGGCTATGAAGCTTTCTTT. This translates into CASSSPPTGYEAFF.

This rearrangement joins TRBV28 to TRBJ1-3; no clear D. This CDR3 has 13 amino acids. Germline values: CDR1 MDHEN, CDR2 SYDVKM. Trimming cost V 5 bases and J 0 bases, with 5 bases left between them. The CDR3 sequence: CASSRNSGNTIYF. In DNA, the CDR3 is TGTGCCAGCAGTCGTAACTCTGGAAACACCATATATTTT.

The gene calls are TRBV6-6 and TRBJ2-1, with 7 bases fitting TRBD2. The germline gives CDR1 MNHNY, CDR2 SVGAGI (reference sequence). Losses at the gene ends were 4 bases for V and 7 bases for J; bases not matched to a gene: 1. CDR3 size: 12 residues. CDR3 in DNA: TGTGCCAGCAGTTTCGGGGGGAATGAGCAGTTCTTC. Translated: CASSFGGNEQFF.

V usage is TRBV7-9 and J usage is TRBJ1-4; 7 bases are a match to TRBD1. Germline assignment: CDR1 SEHNR and CDR2 FQNEAQ (reference sequence). The CDR3 has 14 amino acids. The ends lost 5 bases at V and 10 bases at J; junction bases unmatched: 10. DNA for the CDR3: TGTGCCAGCAGCCGAAGGGGGCCCGAGGGAAAACTGTTTTTT. It codes for CASSRRGPEGKLFF.

CDR3 amino acids: CASSPLAGSSYNEQFF. The CDR3 region has the DNA TGTGCCAGCAGTCCCCTAGCGGGAAGCTCCTACAATGAGCAGTTCTTC. The chain employs TRBV28 and TRBJ2-1; 9 bases fit TRBD2. There are 16 residues in the CDR3. Looked up from germline, CDR1 is MDHEN and CDR2 is SYDVKM. V was pared by 5 bases and J by 0 bases, with 5 bases of the junction left unmatched.

The gene calls are TRBV6-1 and TRBJ2-1, with 10 bases identical to TRBD2. The ends lost 8 bases at V and 15 bases at J; junction bases unmatched: 10. This CDR3 is built from 12 residues. Germline CDR1 is MNHNS and CDR2 is SASEGT. In DNA form, the CDR3 reads TGTGCCAGCGCCGGGGGGGTAGCGGGAGGGTTCTTC. The encoded protein is CASAGGVAGGFF.

V is TRBV19 and J is TRBJ2-7; 9 bases are a match to TRBD2. The CDR3 spans 14 residues. The trim removed 5 bases at V and 4 bases at J, leaving 6 bases unmatched. CDR1 LNHDA and CDR2 SQIVND come from the germline V gene (reference sequence). CDR3 sequence reads: CASSLAGGPYEQYF. CDR3 nucleotide sequence: TGTGCCAGTAGTCTGGCGGGAGGGCCTTACGAGCAGTACTTC.

This clone was detected once. The V call is TRBV27, the J call TRBJ1-2; 9 bases are a match to TRBD1. With 5 bases clipped from V and 5 bases from J, the junction kept 9 bases outside the gene matches. The CDR3 contains 15 residues. Germline V gene sequence: CDR1 MNHEY, CDR2 SMNVEV (reference sequence). This chain's CDR3 is CASSDRDRAQYGYTF. DNA for the CDR3: TGTGCCAGCAGTGACCGGGACAGGGCTCAATATGGCTACACCTTC.

The chain combines TRBV7-2 with TRBJ1-1, with D tentatively TRBD1 (6 bases). There are 13 residues in the CDR3. Germline loops: CDR1 SGHTA, CDR2 FQGNSA. V was shortened by 1 base and J by 11 bases, with 14 bases between the two germline ends. The CDR3 sequence is CASSLDRVSRAFF. The CDR3 DNA follows: TGTGCCAGCAGCTTAGACAGGGTCTCGAGGGCTTTCTTT. The whole variable domain, remainder taken from reference TRBV7-2 and TRBJ1-1, is GAGVSQSPSNKVTEKGKDVELRCDPISGHTALYWYRQSLGQGLEFLIYFQGNSAPDKSGLPSDRFSAERTGGSVSTLTIQRTQQEDSAVYLCASSLDRVSRAFFGQGTRLTVV.

The chain has TRBV2 and TRBJ2-6; 12 bases are a match to TRBD1. The CDR3 is 17 amino acids. Germline trimming cut 6 bases from V and 3 bases from J; bases unmatched to any gene: 6. The germline gives CDR1 SNHLY, CDR2 FYNNEI. The CDR3 DNA sequence: TGTGCCAGCAGCCGGGGACAGGGGGCTGGTGGGGCCAACGTCCTGACTTTC. Its translation is CASSRGQGAGGANVLTF.

The rearrangement links TRBV19 to TRBJ2-7, with TRBD1 as a possible D gene (6 bases). CDR3 length: 13 residues. V dropped 5 bases and J dropped 4 bases, with 12 bases sitting between them. Germline V gene sequence: CDR1 LNHDA, CDR2 SQIVND (reference sequence). The CDR3 bases are TGTGCCAGTAGTTCTACAGGGCTTTACGAGCAGTACTTC. It codes for CASSSTGLYEQYF.

Comments on this clone: The CDR3 ends on some other residue instead of the conserved phenylalanine or tryptophan, so this is likely a read error. CDR3 loop: CASSLEASAKNIQYL. The CDR3 DNA is TGCGCCAGCAGCTTGGAGGCTAGCGCCAAAAACATTCAGTACCTC. V and J are TRBV5-1 and TRBJ2-4; possible D gene TRBD2, 5 bases. This CDR3 region has 15 residues. The V gene's germline CDR1 is SGHRS and CDR2 YFSETQ. The V gene lost 0 bases and the J gene lost 1 base, with 8 bases spanning the gap.

The genes are TRBV4-1 and TRBJ1-4; D may be TRBD1 (5 bases). CDR1 MGHRA and CDR2 YSYEKL come from the germline V gene. The length of the CDR3 is 15 residues. Trimming removed 1 base at V and 3 bases at J, with 9 bases between. The CDR3 loop reads CASSQVGGSNEKLFF. The DNA of the CDR3 is TGCGCCAGCAGCCAAGTGGGGGGGTCTAATGAAAAACTGTTTTTT.

The chain has TRBV6-6 and TRBJ2-2; D perhaps matches TRBD1 (6 bases). The CDR3 loop spans 13 amino acids. Germline V gene sequence: CDR1 MNHNY, CDR2 SVGAGI (reference sequence). Trimming took off 6 bases at V and 4 bases at J, with 9 bases between the two ends. Here the CDR3 DNA reads TGTGCCAGCAGCTCCAGGGGCACCGGGGAGCTGTTTTTT. Residues: CASSSRGTGELFF.